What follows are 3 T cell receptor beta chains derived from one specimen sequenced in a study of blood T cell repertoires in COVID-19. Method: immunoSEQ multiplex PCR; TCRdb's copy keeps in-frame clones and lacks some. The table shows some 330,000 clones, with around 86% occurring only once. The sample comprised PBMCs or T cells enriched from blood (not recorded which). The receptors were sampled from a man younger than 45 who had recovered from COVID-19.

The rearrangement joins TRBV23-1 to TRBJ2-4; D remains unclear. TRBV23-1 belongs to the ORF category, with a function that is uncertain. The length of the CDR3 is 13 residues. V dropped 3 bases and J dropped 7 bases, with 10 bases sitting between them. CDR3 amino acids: CASSQEIQNIQYF. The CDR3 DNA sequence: TGCGCCAGCAGTCAGGAGATCCAGAACATTCAGTACTTC.

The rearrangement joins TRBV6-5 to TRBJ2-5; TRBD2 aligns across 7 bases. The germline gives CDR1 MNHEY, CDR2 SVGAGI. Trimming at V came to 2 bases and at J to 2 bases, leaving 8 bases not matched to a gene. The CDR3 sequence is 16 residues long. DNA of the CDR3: TGTGCCAGCAGTTACGGCGGGGGACCTAAACAAGAGACCCAGTACTTC. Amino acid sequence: CASSYGGGPKQETQYF.

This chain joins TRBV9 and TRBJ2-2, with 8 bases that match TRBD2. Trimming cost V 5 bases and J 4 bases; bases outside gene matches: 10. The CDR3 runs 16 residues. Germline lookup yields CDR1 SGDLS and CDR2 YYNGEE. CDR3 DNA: TGTGCCAGCAGTGATACGGGAGGGCCGGGCACCGGGGAGCTGTTTTTT. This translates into CASSDTGGPGTGELFF.